A single sample gave rise to the 13 T cell receptor beta chains below, sequenced in a study of blood T cell repertoires in COVID-19. Data came from immunoSEQ multiplex PCR; TCRdb stores just in-frame clones and leaves some out. The table includes some 150,000 clones, about nine tenths detected once. Sequenced sample: peripheral blood. These receptor sequences come from a woman in her forties or fifties with acute or convalescent COVID-19.

The chain couples TRBV11-2 to TRBJ2-7; D remains ambiguous. Deletions cut 2 bases from V and 6 bases from J, with 5 bases between. This CDR3 is built from 11 residues. Germline V CDR1 and CDR2: SGHAT, FQNNGV. The CDR3 spells CASSLSFEQYF. CDR3 nucleotide sequence: TGTGCCAGCAGCTTAAGCTTCGAGCAGTACTTC.

The chain couples TRBV10-3 to TRBJ2-1, with 11 bases matching TRBD2. Germline CDR1 ENHRY, CDR2 SYGVKD. This CDR3 is built from 14 residues. J gave up 12 bases and V 10 bases, and 14 bases lay outside the gene matches. The CDR3, as DNA: TGTGCCAACGGACTAGCGGGCTACGAGGTGAGGCAGTTCTTC. This encodes CANGLAGYEVRQFF.

V usage is TRBV6-1 and J usage is TRBJ1-2; no clear D gene. The CDR3 is 14 residues long. The V gene's germline CDR1 is MNHNS and CDR2 SASEGT. Trimming removed 1 base from V and 2 bases from J, with 8 bases in between. Written as DNA, the CDR3 is TGTGCCAGCAGTGAAGGTTGGCAGAACTATGGCTACACCTTC. Translation gives CASSEGWQNYGYTF.

This chain connects TRBV5-1 to TRBJ1-2; 10 bases line up with TRBD1. After removal of 4 bases from V and 6 bases from J, the junction contained 3 bases not matched to a gene. CDR1 and CDR2 (germline): SGHRS, YFSETQ. The CDR3 is 13 residues long. This CDR3 reads CASSATGGNGYTF. The CDR3 DNA reads as TGCGCCAGCAGCGCGACAGGGGGCAATGGCTACACCTTC.

The chain carries TRBV18 and TRBJ1-1, with 9 bases identical to TRBD1. The junction had 5 bases not matched to a gene; V was cut back by 5 bases and J by 4 bases. This CDR3 comprises 14 residues. CDR1 KGHSH and CDR2 LQKENI come from the germline V gene. The DNA for the CDR3 is TGTGCCAGCTCAGAGTTACAGGGGGCCACTGAAGCTTTCTTT. Translation gives CASSELQGATEAFF.

The genes are TRBV12-5 and TRBJ2-7; D might be TRBD1 (6 bases). The V gene lost 8 bases and the J gene lost 6 bases, with 14 bases spanning the gap. CDR1 and CDR2 from the germline V gene are LGHNT and FRNRAP. CDR3 length equals 12 residues. CDR3 in amino acids: CASSNPTGEQYF. The CDR3 coding sequence is TGTGCTAGTTCCAATCCGACAGGCGAGCAGTACTTC. Complete variable domain (other parts from reference TRBV12-5 and TRBJ2-7): DARVTQTPRHKVTEMGQEVTMRCQPILGHNTVFWYRQTMMQGLELLAYFRNRAPLDDSGMPKDRFSAEMPDATLATLKIQPSEPRDSAVYFCASSNPTGEQYFGPGTRLTVT.

The chain combines TRBV24-1 with TRBJ2-7, with a weak D call TRBD2 (6 bases). This CDR3 has 14 amino acids. Deletions cut 0 bases from V and 4 bases from J, with 9 bases between. From germline, CDR1 is KGHDR and CDR2 SFDVKD. In DNA form, the CDR3 reads TGTGCCACCAGTGATTTGACTAGCCCGTACGAGCAGTACTTC. Translation gives CATSDLTSPYEQYF.

The V and J genes are TRBV6-2 or TRBV6-3 and TRBJ1-4, with D unresolved. V lost 4 bases and J 3 bases, leaving 15 bases between the germline ends. The CDR3 sequence is 16 residues long. From germline, CDR1 is MNHEY and CDR2 SVGEGT. Here the CDR3 DNA reads TGTGCCAGCAGTTCCTACCACTTCGACTCTAATGAAAAACTGTTTTTT. Its protein product is CASSSYHFDSNEKLFF.

The V gene is TRBV24-1, the J gene TRBJ1-2; D possibly corresponds to TRBD1 (6 bases). The germline V and J ends were trimmed by 4 bases and 8 bases, with 10 bases remaining between them. Germline V gene lookup returns CDR1 KGHDR and CDR2 SFDVKD. The CDR3 contains 12 residues. DNA for the CDR3: TGTGCCACCAGTGAAGGGGGGGGAGGCTACACCTTC. This encodes CATSEGGGGYTF.

CDR3 nucleotides: TGTGCCAGCAGCTTGACGGGACAGGGTAACTATGGCTACACCTTC. Its protein is CASSLTGQGNYGYTF. The chain has TRBV5-6 and TRBJ1-2; 9 nucleotides line up with TRBD1. The CDR3 spans 15 residues. Trimming at V came to 1 base and at J to 1 base, leaving 2 bases not matched to a gene. In germline, CDR1 is SGHDT, CDR2 YYEEEE.

V usage is TRBV27 and J usage is TRBJ1-3; tentatively, D is TRBD1 (6 bases). Per the germline V gene, CDR1 is MNHEY and CDR2 is SMNVEV (reference sequence). V shed 8 bases and J shed 3 bases, with 26 bases lying between them. The CDR3 spans 18 residues. The CDR3 DNA is TGTGCCAGCCTCCAGTTTTCCGGGACAATCCCCCGTGGAAACACCATATATTTT. Amino acid sequence: CASLQFSGTIPRGNTIYF.

This chain joins TRBV19 and TRBJ1-5; no definite D call. Germline V lookup: CDR1 LNHDA, CDR2 SQIVND (reference sequence). V lost 6 bases, J lost 5 bases, and 17 bases lay in between. The CDR3 extends over 15 amino acids. For the CDR3, the DNA is TGTGCCAGTAGCCCTTCCCCTTTAGTGTATCAGCCCCAGCATTTT. Protein product: CASSPSPLVYQPQHF.

The chain joins TRBV14 to TRBJ2-2; a possible D gene is TRBD1 (5 bases). V lost 0 bases to trimming and J lost 3 bases, with 8 bases between them. CDR1 SGHDN and CDR2 FVKESK come from the germline V gene. The CDR3 contains 15 residues. This CDR3 reads CASSQDRADTGELFF. For the CDR3, the DNA is TGTGCCAGCAGCCAAGACAGGGCTGACACCGGGGAGCTGTTTTTT.